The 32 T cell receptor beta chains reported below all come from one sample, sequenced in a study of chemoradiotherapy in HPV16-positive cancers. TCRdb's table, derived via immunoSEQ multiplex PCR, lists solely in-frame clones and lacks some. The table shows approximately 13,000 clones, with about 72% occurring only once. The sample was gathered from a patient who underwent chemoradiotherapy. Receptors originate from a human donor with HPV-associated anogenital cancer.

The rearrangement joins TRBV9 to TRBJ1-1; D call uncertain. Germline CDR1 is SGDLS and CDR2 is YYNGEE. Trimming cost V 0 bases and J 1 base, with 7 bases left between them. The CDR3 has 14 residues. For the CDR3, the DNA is TGTGCCAGCAGCGTAGGGAGTTGGAACACTGAAGCTTTCTTT. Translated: CASSVGSWNTEAFF.

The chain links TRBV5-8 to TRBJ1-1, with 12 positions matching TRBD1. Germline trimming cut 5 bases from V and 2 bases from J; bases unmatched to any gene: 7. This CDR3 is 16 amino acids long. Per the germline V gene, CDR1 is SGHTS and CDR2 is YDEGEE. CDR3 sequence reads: CASRPGTGGKNTEAFF. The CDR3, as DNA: TGTGCCAGCAGGCCGGGGACAGGGGGCAAAAACACTGAAGCTTTCTTT.

The CDR3 DNA sequence: TGTGCCATCAGTGCCCTTACGAGGCAGTACTTC. It encodes CAISALTRQYF. The rearrangement uses TRBV10-3 and TRBJ2-7; D not certain. Germline CDR1 reads ENHRY; CDR2 reads SYGVKD. There are 11 residues in the CDR3. Trimming took off 4 bases at V and 9 bases at J, with 10 bases between the two ends.

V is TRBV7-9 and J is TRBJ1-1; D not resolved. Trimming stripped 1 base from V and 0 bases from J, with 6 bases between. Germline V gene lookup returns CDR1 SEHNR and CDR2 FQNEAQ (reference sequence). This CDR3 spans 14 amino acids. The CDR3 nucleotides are TGTGCCAGCAGCTTAGGTCTTATGAACACTGAAGCTTTCTTT. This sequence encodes CASSLGLMNTEAFF.

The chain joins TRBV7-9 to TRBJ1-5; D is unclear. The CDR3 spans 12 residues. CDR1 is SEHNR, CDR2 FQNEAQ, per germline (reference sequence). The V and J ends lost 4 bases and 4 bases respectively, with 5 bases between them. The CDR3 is CASSSVNQPQHF. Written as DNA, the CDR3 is TGTGCCAGCAGCTCTGTAAATCAGCCCCAGCATTTT.

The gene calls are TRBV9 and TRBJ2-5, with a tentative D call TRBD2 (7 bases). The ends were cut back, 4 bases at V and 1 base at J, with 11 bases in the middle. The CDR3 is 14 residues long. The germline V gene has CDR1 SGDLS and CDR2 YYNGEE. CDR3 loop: CASSPGGTQETQYF. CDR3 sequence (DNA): TGTGCCAGCAGCCCGGGGGGCACCCAAGAGACCCAGTACTTC.

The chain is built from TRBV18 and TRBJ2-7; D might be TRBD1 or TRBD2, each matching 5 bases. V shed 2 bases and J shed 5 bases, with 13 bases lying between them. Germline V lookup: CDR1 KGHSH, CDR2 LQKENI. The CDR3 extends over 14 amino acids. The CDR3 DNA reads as TGTGCCAGCTCACCATTAGGGACGGACGACGAGCAGTACTTC. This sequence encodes CASSPLGTDDEQYF.

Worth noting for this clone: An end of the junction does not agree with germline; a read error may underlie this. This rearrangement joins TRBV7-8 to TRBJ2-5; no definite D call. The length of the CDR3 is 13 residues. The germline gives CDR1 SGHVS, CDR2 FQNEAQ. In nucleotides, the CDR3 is TGTGCCAGCAGCTTAGGGCCGCAAGAGCCCCAGTACTTC. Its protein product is CASSLGPQEPQYF.

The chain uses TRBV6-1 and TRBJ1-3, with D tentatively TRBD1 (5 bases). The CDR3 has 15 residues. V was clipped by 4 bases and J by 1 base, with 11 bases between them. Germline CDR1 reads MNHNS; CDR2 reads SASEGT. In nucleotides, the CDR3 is TGTGCCAGCAGTGCGCAGGGCCAGTCTGGAAACACCATATATTTT. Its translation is CASSAQGQSGNTIYF.

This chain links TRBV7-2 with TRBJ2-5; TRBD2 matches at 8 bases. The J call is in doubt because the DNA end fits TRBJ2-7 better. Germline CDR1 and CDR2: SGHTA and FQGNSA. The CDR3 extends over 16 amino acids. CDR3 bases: TGTGCCAGCAGCTTAGCGCCGGCTAGCGGGCCCTACGAGCAGTACTTC. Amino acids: CASSLAPASGPYEQYF.

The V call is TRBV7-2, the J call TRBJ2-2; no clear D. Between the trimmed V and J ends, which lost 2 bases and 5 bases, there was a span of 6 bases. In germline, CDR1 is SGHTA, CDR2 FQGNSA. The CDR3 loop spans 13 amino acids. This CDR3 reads CASSLSATGELFF. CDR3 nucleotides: TGTGCCAGCAGCTTATCGGCTACCGGGGAGCTGTTTTTT.

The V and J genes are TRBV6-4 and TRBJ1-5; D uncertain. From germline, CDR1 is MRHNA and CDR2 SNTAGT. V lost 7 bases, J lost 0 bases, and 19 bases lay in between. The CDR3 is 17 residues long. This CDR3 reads CASNITRAGDSNQPQHF. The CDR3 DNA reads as TGTGCCAGCAACATAACGCGGGCAGGAGATAGCAATCAGCCCCAGCATTTT.

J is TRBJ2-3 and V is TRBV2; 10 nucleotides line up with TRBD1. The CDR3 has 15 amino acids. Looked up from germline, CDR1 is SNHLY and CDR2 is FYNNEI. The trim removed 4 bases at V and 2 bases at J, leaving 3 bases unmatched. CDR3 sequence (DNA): TGTGCCAGCAGTGGGGGACAGGGGCTCACAGATACGCAGTATTTT. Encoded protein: CASSGGQGLTDTQYF.

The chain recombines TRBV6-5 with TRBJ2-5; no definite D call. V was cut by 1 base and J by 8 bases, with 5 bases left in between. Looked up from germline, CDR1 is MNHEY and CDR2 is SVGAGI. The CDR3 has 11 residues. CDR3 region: CASSYFSTQYF. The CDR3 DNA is TGTGCCAGCAGTTACTTTAGCACCCAGTACTTC.

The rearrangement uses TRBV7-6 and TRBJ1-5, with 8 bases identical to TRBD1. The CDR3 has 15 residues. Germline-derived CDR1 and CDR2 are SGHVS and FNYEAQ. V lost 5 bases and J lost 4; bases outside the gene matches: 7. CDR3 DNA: TGTGCCAGCAGCCTCGGGACAGGCGGGAATCAGCCCCAGCATTTT. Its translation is CASSLGTGGNQPQHF.

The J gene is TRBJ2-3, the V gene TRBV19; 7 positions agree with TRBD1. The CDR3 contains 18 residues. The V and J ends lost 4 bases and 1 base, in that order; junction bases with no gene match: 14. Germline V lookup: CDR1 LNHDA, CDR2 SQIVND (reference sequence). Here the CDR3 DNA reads TGTGCCAGTAGTACCTGGATGACAGGGCCCGTTGGCACAGATACGCAGTATTTT. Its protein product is CASSTWMTGPVGTDTQYF.

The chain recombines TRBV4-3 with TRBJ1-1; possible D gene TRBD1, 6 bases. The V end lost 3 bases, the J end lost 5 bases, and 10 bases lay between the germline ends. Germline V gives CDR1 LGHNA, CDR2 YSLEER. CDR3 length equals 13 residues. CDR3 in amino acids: CASSHGGQTEAFF. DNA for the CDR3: TGCGCCAGCAGCCACGGGGGGCAAACTGAAGCTTTCTTT.

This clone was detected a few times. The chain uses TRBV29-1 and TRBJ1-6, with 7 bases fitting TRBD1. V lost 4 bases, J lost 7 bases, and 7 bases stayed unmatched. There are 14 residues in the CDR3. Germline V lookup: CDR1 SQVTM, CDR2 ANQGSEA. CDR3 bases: TGCAGCGTTGGAGGGACAGCTATAAATTCACCCCTCCACTTT. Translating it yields CSVGGTAINSPLHF. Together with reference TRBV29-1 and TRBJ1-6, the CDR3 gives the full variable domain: SAVISQKPSRDICQRGTSLTIQCQVDSQVTMMFWYRQQPGQSLTLIATANQGSEATYESGFVIDKFPISRPNLTFSTLTVSNMSPEDSSIYLCSVGGTAINSPLHFGNGTRLTVT.

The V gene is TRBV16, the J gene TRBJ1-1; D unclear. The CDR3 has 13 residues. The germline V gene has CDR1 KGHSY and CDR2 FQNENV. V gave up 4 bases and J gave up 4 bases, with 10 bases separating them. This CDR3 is CASSPLLSTEAFF. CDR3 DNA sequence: TGTGCCAGCAGCCCTCTTTTATCCACTGAAGCTTTCTTT.

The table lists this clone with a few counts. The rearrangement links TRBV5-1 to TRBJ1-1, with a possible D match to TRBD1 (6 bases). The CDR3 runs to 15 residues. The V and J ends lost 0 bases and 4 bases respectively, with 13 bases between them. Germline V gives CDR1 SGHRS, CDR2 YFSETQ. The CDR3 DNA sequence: TGCGCCAGCAGCTTGGTTAGCAGGGGAGGCACTGAAGCTTTCTTT. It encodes CASSLVSRGGTEAFF.

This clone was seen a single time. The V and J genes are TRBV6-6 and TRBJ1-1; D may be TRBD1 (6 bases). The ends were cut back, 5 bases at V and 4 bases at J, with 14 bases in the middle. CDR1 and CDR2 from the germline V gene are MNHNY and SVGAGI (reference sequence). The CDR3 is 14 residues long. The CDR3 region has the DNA TGTGCCAGCAGTAGGGAAACAGGGACCACTGAAGCTTTCTTT. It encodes CASSRETGTTEAFF.

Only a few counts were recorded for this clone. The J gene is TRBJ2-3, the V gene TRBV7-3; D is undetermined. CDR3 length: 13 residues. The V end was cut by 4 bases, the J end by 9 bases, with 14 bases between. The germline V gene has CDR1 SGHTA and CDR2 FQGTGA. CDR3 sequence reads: CASSSSFDGTQYF. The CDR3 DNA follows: TGTGCCAGCAGCTCCAGTTTTGACGGCACGCAGTATTTT.

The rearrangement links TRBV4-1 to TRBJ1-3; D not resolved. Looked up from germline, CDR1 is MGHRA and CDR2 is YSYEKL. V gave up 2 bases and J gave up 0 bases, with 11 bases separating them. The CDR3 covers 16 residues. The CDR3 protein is CASSQYVASSGNTIYF. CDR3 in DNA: TGCGCCAGCAGCCAATACGTGGCGAGCTCTGGAAACACCATATATTTT.

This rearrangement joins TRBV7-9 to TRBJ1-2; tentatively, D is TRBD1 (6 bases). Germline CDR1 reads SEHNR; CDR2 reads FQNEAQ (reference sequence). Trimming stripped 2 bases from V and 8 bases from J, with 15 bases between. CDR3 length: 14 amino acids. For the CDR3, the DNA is TGTGCCAGCAGCTTACCGGGGGCCCAGGAAGGCTACACCTTC. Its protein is CASSLPGAQEGYTF.

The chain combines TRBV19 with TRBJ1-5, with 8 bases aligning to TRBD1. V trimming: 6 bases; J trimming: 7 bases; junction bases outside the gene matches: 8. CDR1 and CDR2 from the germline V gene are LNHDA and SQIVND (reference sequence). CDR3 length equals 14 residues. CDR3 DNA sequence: TGTGCCAGTAGCCCGACAGGGGTAGGCCAGCCCCAGCATTTT. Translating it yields CASSPTGVGQPQHF.

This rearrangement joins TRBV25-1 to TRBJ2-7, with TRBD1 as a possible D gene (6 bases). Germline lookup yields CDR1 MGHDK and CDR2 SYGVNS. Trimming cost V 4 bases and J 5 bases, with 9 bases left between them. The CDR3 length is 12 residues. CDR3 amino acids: CASSGTVHEQYF. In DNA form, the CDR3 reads TGTGCCAGCAGTGGGACAGTCCACGAGCAGTACTTC.

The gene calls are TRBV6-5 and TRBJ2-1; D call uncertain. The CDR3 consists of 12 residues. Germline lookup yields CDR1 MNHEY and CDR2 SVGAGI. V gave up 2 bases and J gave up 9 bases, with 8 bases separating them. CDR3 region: CASSYEGIEQFF. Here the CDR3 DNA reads TGTGCCAGCAGTTACGAAGGAATTGAGCAGTTCTTC.

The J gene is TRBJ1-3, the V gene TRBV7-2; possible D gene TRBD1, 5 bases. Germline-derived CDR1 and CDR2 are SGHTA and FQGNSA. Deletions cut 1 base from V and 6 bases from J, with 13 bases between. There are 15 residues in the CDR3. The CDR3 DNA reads TGTGCCAGCAGCTTAGATGGAACAGGTCCAAACACCATATATTTT. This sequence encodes CASSLDGTGPNTIYF.

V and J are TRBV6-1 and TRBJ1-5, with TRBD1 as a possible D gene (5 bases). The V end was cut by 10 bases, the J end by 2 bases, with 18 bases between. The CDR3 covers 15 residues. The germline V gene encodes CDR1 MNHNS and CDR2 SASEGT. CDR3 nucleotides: TGTGCCACTCAATGGGGGGGGTACGGCAATCAGCCCCAGCATTTT. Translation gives CATQWGGYGNQPQHF.

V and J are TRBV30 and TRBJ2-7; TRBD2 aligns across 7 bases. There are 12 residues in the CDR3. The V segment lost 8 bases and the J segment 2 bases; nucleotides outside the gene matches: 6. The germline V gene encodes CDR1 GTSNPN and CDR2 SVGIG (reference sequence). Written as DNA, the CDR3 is TGTGCCGCCGGGGGGATCCCCTACGAGCAGTACTTC. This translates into CAAGGIPYEQYF.

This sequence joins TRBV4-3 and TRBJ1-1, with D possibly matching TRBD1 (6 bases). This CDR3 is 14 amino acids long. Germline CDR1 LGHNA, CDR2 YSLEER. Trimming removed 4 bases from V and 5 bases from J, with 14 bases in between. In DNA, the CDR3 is TGCGCCAGCAGCCCAGGGGTTGGGGAGACTGAAGCTTTCTTT. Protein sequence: CASSPGVGETEAFF.

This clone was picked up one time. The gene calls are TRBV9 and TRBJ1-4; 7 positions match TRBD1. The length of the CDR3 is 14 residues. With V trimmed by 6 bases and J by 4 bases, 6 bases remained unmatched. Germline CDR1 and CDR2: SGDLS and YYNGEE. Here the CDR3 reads CASTRRDSNEKLFF. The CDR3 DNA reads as TGTGCCAGCACCCGCCGGGACAGTAATGAAAAACTGTTTTTT.